Shown below are 3 T cell receptor beta chains from a single sample sequenced in a study of OX40 agonist ivuxolimab in advanced cancers. Using immunoSEQ multiplex PCR, the repertoire was profiled, and TCRdb retains in-frame clones only, with some absent. The table lists roughly 58,000 clones, roughly 80% of them singletons, with over 2.5% in the top ten. The sequenced sample was CD4+ or CD8+ T cells sorted from blood, obtained in a trial of the OX40 agonist ivuxolimab. These receptors came from an adult with an advanced solid tumor such as melanoma, head and neck, liver or kidney cancer.

This chain connects TRBV6-5 to TRBJ1-5; D is perhaps TRBD1 (5 bases). The germline V gene has CDR1 MNHEY and CDR2 SVGAGI. This CDR3 spans 14 amino acids. V was trimmed by 6 bases and J by 6 bases, leaving 15 bases between them. The CDR3 sequence: CASSPTQRGQPQHF. The CDR3 region has the DNA TGTGCCAGCAGCCCTACACAAAGGGGTCAGCCCCAGCATTTT.

The chain joins TRBV9 to TRBJ2-1, with TRBD2 matching 10 bases. The ends lost 0 bases at V and 7 bases at J; junction bases unmatched: 4. Looked up from germline, CDR1 is SGDLS and CDR2 is YYNGEE. The CDR3 is 15 residues long. The CDR3 nucleotides are TGTGCCAGCAGCGTAGATACTAGCGGGGTTAATGAGCAGTTCTTC. It is translated as CASSVDTSGVNEQFF.

The chain couples TRBV11-2 to TRBJ2-2; TRBD1 matches at 9 bases. V dropped 5 bases and J dropped 3; count of bases not matched to a gene: 13. Germline-derived CDR1 and CDR2 are SGHAT and FQNNGV. This CDR3 comprises 18 residues. For the CDR3, the DNA is TGTGCCAGCAGCCTCCGTACCGGGACAGGGTATGACACCGGGGAGCTGTTTTTT. Amino acids: CASSLRTGTGYDTGELFF.